The following is a T cell receptor beta chain sequence with its context. Being one base from a much bigger clone, this may be a read error. TCRdb redid the calling of the 5' RACE reads with MiXCR, one entry per CDR3 protein. The sample includes over 10,000 distinct CDR3 sequences, more than 20% of them seen just once. CDR3 size: 11 residues. Looked up from germline, CDR1 is DFQATT and CDR2 is SNEGSKA (reference sequence). Deletions cut 5 bases from V and 12 bases from J, with 14 bases between. The rearrangement links TRBV20-1 to TRBJ2-1; TRBD1 might be the D (5 bases). The receptor's source is a female donor with breast cancer. Sequencing used naive CD4+ T cells sorted from blood. Regarding subset: naive CD4+ T cells, CD4+CD45RA+CD25-. CDR3 nucleotides: TGCAGTGCTCCAATAGGGGCTCGGCAGTTCTTC. Translated, it gives CSAPIGARQFF.